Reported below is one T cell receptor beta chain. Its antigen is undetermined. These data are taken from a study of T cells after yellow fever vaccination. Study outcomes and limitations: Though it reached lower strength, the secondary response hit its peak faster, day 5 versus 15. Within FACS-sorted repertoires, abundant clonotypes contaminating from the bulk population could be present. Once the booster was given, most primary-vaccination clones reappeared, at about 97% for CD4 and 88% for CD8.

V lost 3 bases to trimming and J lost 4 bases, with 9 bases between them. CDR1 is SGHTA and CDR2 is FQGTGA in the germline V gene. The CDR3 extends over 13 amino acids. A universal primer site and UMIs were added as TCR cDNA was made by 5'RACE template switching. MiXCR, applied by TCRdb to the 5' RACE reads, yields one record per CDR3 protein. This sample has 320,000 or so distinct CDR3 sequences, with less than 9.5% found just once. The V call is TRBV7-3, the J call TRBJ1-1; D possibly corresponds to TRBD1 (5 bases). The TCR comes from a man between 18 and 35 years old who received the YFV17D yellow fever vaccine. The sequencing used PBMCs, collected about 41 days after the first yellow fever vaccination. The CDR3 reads CASSLTVGTEAFF. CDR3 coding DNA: TGTGCCAGCAGCTTGACAGTAGGCACTGAAGCTTTCTTT.